This TCR beta chain was documented in a study of neurological immune-mediated disorders. Findings and caveats of the study: One related-CDR3 cluster, which may be a signature, held the repertoires of 18 of 34 multiple sclerosis patients after phylogenetic grouping. No expanded-clone CDR3 amino acid sequence recurred across subjects, suggesting private TCR-beta repertoires. The greatest TCR clonal expansion occurred in HTLV-1-associated myelopathy and the least in multiple sclerosis, which fell below healthy controls.

Over 170 million TCR-beta sequences from 15-18 subjects came from every sequencing run. Each CDR3 protein is one row after TCRdb ran MiXCR on the 5' RACE reads. The sample yields 110,000 or so distinct CDR3 sequences, roughly 3.2% seen once. This CDR3 is built from 16 residues. Trimming shortened V by 0 bases and J by 1 base, and 10 bases separated the two germline ends. CDR1 is SGHVS and CDR2 is FNYEAQ in the germline V gene. This clonotype was seen ten or more times. Its target is unknown. Sample: PBMCs. The rearrangement links TRBV7-6 to TRBJ1-3; maybe TRBD1 (5 bases). The TCR originated in a woman younger than 45 with multiple sclerosis. CDR3 nucleotides: TGTGCCAGCAGCTTAGCCCAGGGTTTATCTGGAAACACCATATATTTT. Translating it yields CASSLAQGLSGNTIYF. The entire variable domain, with the rest obtained from reference TRBV7-6 and TRBJ1-3, is as follows: GAGVSQSPRYKVTKRGQDVALRCDPISGHVSLYWYRQALGQGPEFLTYFNYEAQQDKSGLPNDRFSAERPEGSISTLTIQRTEQRDSAMYRCASSLAQGLSGNTIYFGEGSWLTVV.